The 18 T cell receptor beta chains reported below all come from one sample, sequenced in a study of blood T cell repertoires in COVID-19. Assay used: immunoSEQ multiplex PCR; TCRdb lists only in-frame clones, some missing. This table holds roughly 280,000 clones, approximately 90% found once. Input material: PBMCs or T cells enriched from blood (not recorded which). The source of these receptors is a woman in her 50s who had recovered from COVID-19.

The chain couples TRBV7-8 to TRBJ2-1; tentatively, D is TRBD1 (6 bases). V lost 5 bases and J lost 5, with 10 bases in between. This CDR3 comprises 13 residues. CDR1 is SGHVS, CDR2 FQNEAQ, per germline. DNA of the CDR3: TGTGCCAGCAGCCGACAGGCCGACAATGAGCAGTTCTTC. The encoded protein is CASSRQADNEQFF. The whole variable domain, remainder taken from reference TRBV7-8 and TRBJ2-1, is GAGVSQSPRYKVAKRGQDVALRCDPISGHVSLFWYQQALGQGPEFLTYFQNEAQLDKSGLPSDRFFAERPEGSVSTLKIQRTQQEDSAVYLCASSRQADNEQFFGPGTRLTVL.

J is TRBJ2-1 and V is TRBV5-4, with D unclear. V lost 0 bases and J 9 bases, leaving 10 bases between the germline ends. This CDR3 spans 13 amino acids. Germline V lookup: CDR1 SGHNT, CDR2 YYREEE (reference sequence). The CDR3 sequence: CASSLALLSEQFF. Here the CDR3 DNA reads TGTGCCAGCAGCTTGGCCCTACTTAGTGAGCAGTTCTTC.

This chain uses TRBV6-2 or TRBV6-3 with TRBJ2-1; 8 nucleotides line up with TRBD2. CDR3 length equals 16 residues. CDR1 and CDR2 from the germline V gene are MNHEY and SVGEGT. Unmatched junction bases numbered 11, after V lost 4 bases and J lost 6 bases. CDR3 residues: CASSSISGRAVNEQFF. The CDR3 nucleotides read TGTGCCAGCAGTTCCATTTCCGGGAGGGCCGTCAATGAGCAGTTCTTC.

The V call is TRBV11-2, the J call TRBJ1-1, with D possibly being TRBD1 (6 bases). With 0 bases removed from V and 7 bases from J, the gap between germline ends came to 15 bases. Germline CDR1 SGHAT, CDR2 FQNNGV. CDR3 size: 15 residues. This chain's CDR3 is CASSLDITGSVEAFF. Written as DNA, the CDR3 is TGTGCCAGCAGCTTAGATATTACAGGGTCTGTTGAAGCTTTCTTT. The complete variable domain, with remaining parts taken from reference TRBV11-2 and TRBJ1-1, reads EAGVAQSPRYKIIEKRQSVAFWCNPISGHATLYWYQQILGQGPKLLIQFQNNGVVDDSQLPKDRFSAERLKGVDSTLKIQPAKLEDSAVYLCASSLDITGSVEAFFGQGTRLTVV.

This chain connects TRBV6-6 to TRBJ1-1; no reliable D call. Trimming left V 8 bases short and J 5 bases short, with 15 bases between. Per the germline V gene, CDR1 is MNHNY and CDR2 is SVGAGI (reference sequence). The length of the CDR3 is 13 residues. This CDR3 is CASLPFRGTEAFF. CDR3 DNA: TGTGCCAGCCTCCCTTTTCGGGGTACTGAAGCTTTCTTT.

CDR3 amino acids: CAWGPGLARETQYF. The CDR3 DNA reads TGTGCCTGGGGCCCGGGCTTAGCGCGGGAGACCCAGTACTTC. The V call is TRBV30, the J call TRBJ2-5; possibly TRBD2 for D (5 bases). Germline CDR1 reads GTSNPN; CDR2 reads SVGIG (reference sequence). The CDR3 loop spans 14 amino acids. The germline V and J ends were trimmed by 5 bases and 5 bases, with 18 bases remaining between them. The whole variable domain, remainder taken from reference TRBV30 and TRBJ2-5, is SQTIHQWPATLVQPVGSPLSLECTVEGTSNPNLYWYRQAAGRGLQLLFYSVGIGQISSEVPQNLSASRPQDRQFILSSKKLLLSDSGFYLCAWGPGLARETQYFGPGTRLLVL.

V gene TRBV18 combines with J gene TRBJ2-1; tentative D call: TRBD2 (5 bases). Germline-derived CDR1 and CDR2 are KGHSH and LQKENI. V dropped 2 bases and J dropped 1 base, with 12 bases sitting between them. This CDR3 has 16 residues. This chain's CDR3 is CASSPAVARSYNEQFF. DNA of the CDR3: TGTGCCAGCTCACCAGCAGTAGCGAGGTCCTACAATGAGCAGTTCTTC. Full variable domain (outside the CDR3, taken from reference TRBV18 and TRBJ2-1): NAGVMQNPRHLVRRRGQEARLRCSPMKGHSHVYWYRQLPEEGLKFMVYLQKENIIDESGMPKERFSAEFPKEGPSILRIQQVVRGDSAAYFCASSPAVARSYNEQFFGPGTRLTVL.

This CDR3 is CASSPLDSKEQYF. CDR3 sequence (DNA): TGTGCCAGCTCACCTCTCGACAGTAAGGAGCAGTACTTC. J is TRBJ2-7 and V is TRBV18; D perhaps matches TRBD1 (5 bases). This CDR3 comprises 13 residues. Deletions cut 3 bases from V and 7 bases from J, with 13 bases between. Looked up from germline, CDR1 is KGHSH and CDR2 is LQKENI.

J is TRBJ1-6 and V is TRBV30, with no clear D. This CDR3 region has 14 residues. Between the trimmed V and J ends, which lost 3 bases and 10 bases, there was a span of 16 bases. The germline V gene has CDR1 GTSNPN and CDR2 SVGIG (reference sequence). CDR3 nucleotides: TGTGCCTGGAGGTCGGCGGCCCGTGGGTCACCCCTCCACTTT. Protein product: CAWRSAARGSPLHF.

CDR3 nucleotides: TGTGCCAGCTCACGGACTAGCGGGATGTCGAACACCGGGGAGCTGTTTTTT. Translated, it gives CASSRTSGMSNTGELFF. The genes are TRBV18 and TRBJ2-2, with 12 nucleotides matching TRBD2. This CDR3 has 17 residues. V shed 4 bases, J shed 0 bases, and the junction held 3 bases outside the gene matches. Germline assignment: CDR1 KGHSH and CDR2 LQKENI.

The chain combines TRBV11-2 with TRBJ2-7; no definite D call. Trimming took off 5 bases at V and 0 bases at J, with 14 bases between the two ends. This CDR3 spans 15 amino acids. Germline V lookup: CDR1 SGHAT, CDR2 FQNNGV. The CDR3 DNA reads TGTGCCAGCAGCACCGACCGAACAGTCTCCTACGAGCAGTACTTC. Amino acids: CASSTDRTVSYEQYF.

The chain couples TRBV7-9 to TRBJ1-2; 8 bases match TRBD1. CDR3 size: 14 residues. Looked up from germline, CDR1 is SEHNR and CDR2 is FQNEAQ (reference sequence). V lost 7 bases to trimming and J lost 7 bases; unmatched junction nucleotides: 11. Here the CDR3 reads CASIEDRAGGGYTF. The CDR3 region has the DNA TGTGCCAGCATCGAGGACAGGGCCGGGGGTGGCTACACCTTC.

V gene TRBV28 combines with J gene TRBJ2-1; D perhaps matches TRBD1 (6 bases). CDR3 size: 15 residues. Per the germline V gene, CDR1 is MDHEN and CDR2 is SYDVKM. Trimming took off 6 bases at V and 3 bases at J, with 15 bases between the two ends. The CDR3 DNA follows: TGTGCCAGCAGCCTACAGGGATTCAGCTACAATGAGCAGTTCTTC. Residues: CASSLQGFSYNEQFF.

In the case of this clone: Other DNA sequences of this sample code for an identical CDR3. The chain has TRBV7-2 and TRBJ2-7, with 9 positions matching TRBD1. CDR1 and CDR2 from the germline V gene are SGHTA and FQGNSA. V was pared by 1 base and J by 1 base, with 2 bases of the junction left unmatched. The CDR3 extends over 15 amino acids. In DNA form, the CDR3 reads TGTGCCAGCAGCTTAGTTGGGACAGGGTCCTACGAGCAGTACTTC. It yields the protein CASSLVGTGSYEQYF.

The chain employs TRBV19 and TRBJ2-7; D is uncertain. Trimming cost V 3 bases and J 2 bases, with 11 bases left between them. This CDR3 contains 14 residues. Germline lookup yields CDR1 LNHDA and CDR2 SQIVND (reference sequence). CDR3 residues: CASSIWLNTYEQYF. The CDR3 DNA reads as TGTGCCAGTAGTATTTGGCTCAACACCTACGAGCAGTACTTC.

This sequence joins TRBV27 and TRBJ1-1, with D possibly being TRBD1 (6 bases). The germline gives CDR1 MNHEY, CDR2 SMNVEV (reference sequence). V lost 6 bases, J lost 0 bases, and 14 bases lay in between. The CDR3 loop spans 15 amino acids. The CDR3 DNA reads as TGTGCCAGCAGCTTGGACAGACTTATGAACACTGAAGCTTTCTTT. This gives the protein CASSLDRLMNTEAFF.

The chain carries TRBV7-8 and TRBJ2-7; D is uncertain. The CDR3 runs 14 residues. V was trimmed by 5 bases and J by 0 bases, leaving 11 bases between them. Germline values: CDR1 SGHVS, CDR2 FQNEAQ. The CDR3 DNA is TGTGCCAGCAGCACCCACATAAACTCCTACGAGCAGTACTTC. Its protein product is CASSTHINSYEQYF.

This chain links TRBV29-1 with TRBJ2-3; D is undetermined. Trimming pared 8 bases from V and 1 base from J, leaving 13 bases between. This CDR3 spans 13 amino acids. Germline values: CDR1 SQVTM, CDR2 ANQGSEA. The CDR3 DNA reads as TGCAGCCCGAGACTCTCGGGCACAGATACGCAGTATTTT. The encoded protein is CSPRLSGTDTQYF.